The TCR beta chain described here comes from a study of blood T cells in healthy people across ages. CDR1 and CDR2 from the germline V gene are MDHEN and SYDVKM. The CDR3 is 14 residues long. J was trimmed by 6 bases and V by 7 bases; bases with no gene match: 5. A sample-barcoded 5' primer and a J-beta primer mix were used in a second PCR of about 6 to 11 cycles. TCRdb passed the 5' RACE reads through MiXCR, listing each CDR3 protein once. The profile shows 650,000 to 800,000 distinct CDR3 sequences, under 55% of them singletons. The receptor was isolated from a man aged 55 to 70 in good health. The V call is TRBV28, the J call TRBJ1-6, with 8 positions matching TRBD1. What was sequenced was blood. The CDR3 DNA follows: TGTGCCAGCATTAACGGACAGGGTAATTCACCCCTCCACTTT. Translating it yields CASINGQGNSPLHF.